This T cell receptor beta chain originates from a study of T cells in women clearing cervical HPV infection. Study-level information: No precancer developed; the control's incident HPV16 infection cleared within 12 months. HLA type could not be excluded as a confounder. Broader study findings: CIN3+ cases had significantly higher TCR repertoire richness than controls, but evenness did not differ.

The method was immunoSEQ multiplex PCR; TCRdb's version includes in-frame clones alone and lacks a portion of them. This sample contains tens of thousands of clones. Concerning this clone: The antigen remains undetermined. The CDR3 end lies 3 residues beyond the end of the read and is filled in from the germline J gene.

After removal of 0 bases from V and 7 bases from J, the junction contained 1 base not matched to a gene. This CDR3 comprises 13 residues. Germline CDR1 reads KGHSH; CDR2 reads LQKENI. Material for sequencing was blood buffy coat. This TCR was recovered from a woman between 18 and 69 years old with a cervical HPV16 infection that either progressed to CIN3+ or cleared (not recorded which). The V and J genes are TRBV18 and TRBJ1-2; 8 bases are shared with TRBD1. CDR3 sequence: CASSPPGQVGYTF. CDR3 DNA (partial): TGTGCCAGCTCACCACCGGGACAGGTTGGC.